This TCR beta chain was captured in a study of shared clonotypes between healthy human individuals. Overall study context: The composition of the donors was two women and three men aged 18 to 49.

In the authors' methods: Quality scores were absent from the junction-only immunoSEQ sequences, so filtering differed. Clones were sequenced by immunoSEQ multiplex PCR, and TCRdb holds only the in-frame ones, with some missing. V and J calls and clone size are copied from that table; D and trimming were computed from the DNA. The data contain about 480,000 clones, approximately 85% of them singletons. This CDR3 spans 13 amino acids. V was pared by 2 bases and J by 5 bases, with 9 bases between. The germline V gene encodes CDR1 MNHEY and CDR2 SVGAGI. Sequencing was done on a sample of PBMCs. The V gene is TRBV6-5, the J gene TRBJ2-5, with a tentative D call TRBD1 (5 bases). The clonotype comes from a woman aged 40 to 55 in good health. Some clones in this sample may be carry-over from other donors' samples. CDR3 loop: CASSYRAGETQYF. DNA for the CDR3: TGTGCCAGCAGTTACAGGGCAGGGGAGACCCAGTACTTC.